The clone carrying this T cell receptor beta chain was recorded many times. Its antigen is unidentified. The length of the CDR3 is 15 residues. Germline V gives CDR1 KGHDR, CDR2 SFDVKD. Unmatched junction bases numbered 4, after V lost 3 bases and J lost 4 bases. TCRdb processed the 5' RACE reads anew with MiXCR; each CDR3 protein has one entry. The sample shows under 150,000 distinct CDR3 sequences, roughly 8% of them seen only once. This sample is drawn from a study of T cells after yellow fever vaccination. Study-level findings and limits: Post-booster reappearance was seen for most primary-vaccination clones (around 97% CD4, roughly 88% CD8). FACS-sorted repertoires could harbor abundant contaminating bulk-population clonotypes. Weaker, the secondary response had a peak occurring faster, on day 5 versus 15. Few clonotypes appeared in both CD4 and CD8 compartments.

The chain is built from TRBV24-1 and TRBJ2-7; 11 nucleotides match TRBD2. The sample in question was CD4+ T cells sorted from PBMCs, obtained 5 days after the yellow fever booster vaccination. The TCR originated in a man aged 30-40 years who received the YFV17D yellow fever vaccine. CDR3 sequence (DNA): TGTGCCACCAGTGATGGCCTAGCGGGAGGATACGAGCAGTACTTC. Its protein product is CATSDGLAGGYEQYF.